A single sample gave rise to the 12 T cell receptor beta chains below, sequenced in a study of blood T cell repertoires in COVID-19. Repertoires were generated with immunoSEQ multiplex PCR, while TCRdb's copy carries only in-frame clones and drops some. The table records approximately 450,000 clones, about 85% of them present only once. Specimen: PBMCs or T cells enriched from blood (not recorded which). The receptor source for this set is a woman between 18 and 29 years old with acute COVID-19.

The V call is TRBV14, the J call TRBJ1-1; TRBD1 might be the D (5 bases). CDR1 is SGHDN, CDR2 FVKESK, per germline. CDR3 size: 13 residues. V was cut by 2 bases and J by 5 bases, with 9 bases left in between. The CDR3 DNA sequence: TGTGCCAGCAGCCAACGCGGGGGTACTGAAGCTTTCTTT. Translation gives CASSQRGGTEAFF.

This clone showed up just a few times. The CDR3 here is CASSLDLTGGKNIQYF. DNA for the CDR3: TGTGCCAGCAGTCTGGACTTAACGGGAGGAAAAAACATTCAGTACTTC. This rearrangement joins TRBV28 to TRBJ2-4; 7 positions match TRBD2. Trimming took 5 bases from V and 4 from J; bases not matched to a gene: 11. There are 16 residues in the CDR3. Germline CDR1 reads MDHEN; CDR2 reads SYDVKM.

The V and J genes are TRBV12-3 or TRBV12-4 and TRBJ2-1; 7 nucleotides align to TRBD2. J was trimmed by 8 bases and V by 4 bases; bases with no gene match: 2. This CDR3 has 12 residues. The CDR3 nucleotides read TGTGCCAGCAGTTCCCGGGAGGATGAGCAGTTCTTC. It specifies CASSSREDEQFF.

V gene TRBV10-2 combines with J gene TRBJ2-1; 8 bases are a match to TRBD2. The CDR3 totals 14 residues. With V trimmed by 6 bases and J by 3 bases, 4 bases remained unmatched. The germline gives CDR1 WSHSY, CDR2 SAAADI. The CDR3 nucleotides read TGCGCCAGCAGCATTAGCGGGGACTACAATGAGCAGTTCTTC. Its protein is CASSISGDYNEQFF.

The V gene is TRBV3-1 (or the pseudogene TRBV3-2), the J gene TRBJ1-1, with D unclear. Trimming removed 6 bases at V and 7 bases at J, with 12 bases between. The CDR3 is 12 amino acids. Germline-derived CDR1 and CDR2 are LGHDT and YNNKEL (reference sequence). In nucleotides, the CDR3 is TGTGCCAGCAGTCCCGGGATCAATGAAGCTTTCTTT. It specifies CASSPGINEAFF.

The V call is TRBV19, the J call TRBJ2-1; 13 bases line up with TRBD2. Germline-derived CDR1 and CDR2 are LNHDA and SQIVND (reference sequence). CDR3 length equals 15 residues. Trimming took 7 bases from V and 12 from J; bases not matched to a gene: 12. In DNA form, the CDR3 reads TGTGCCAGTACCACGACTAGCGGGGGGTCCCTTTTGCAGTTCTTC. Its protein is CASTTTSGGSLLQFF.

Regarding this clone: The identical CDR3 is also encoded by other nucleotide sequences in the sample. The chain uses TRBV7-9 and TRBJ2-7, with D perhaps TRBD2 (6 bases). CDR1 SEHNR and CDR2 FQNEAQ come from the germline V gene (reference sequence). CDR3 length: 12 residues. Trimming stripped 8 bases from V and 0 bases from J, with 8 bases between. CDR3 nucleotides: TGTGCCAGCTCCGGGAGCTCCTACGAGCAGTACTTC. Translating it yields CASSGSSYEQYF.

V is TRBV6-2 or TRBV6-3 and J is TRBJ2-1; the match to TRBD2 covers 11 bases. CDR1 is MNHEY and CDR2 is SVGEGT in the germline V gene. Germline trimming cut 2 bases from V and 7 bases from J; bases unmatched to any gene: 7. The CDR3 covers 16 residues. The CDR3 sequence: CASSYPLAGVRNEQFF. CDR3 coding DNA: TGTGCCAGCAGTTACCCACTAGCGGGAGTGCGGAATGAGCAGTTCTTC.

The J gene is TRBJ2-7, the V gene TRBV3-1 (or the pseudogene TRBV3-2), with 7 bases matching TRBD1. The CDR3 extends over 14 amino acids. The ends lost 2 bases at V and 4 bases at J; junction bases unmatched: 5. Germline V lookup: CDR1 LGHDT, CDR2 YNNKEL (reference sequence). The CDR3 is CASSQRRGRYEQYF. CDR3 DNA sequence: TGTGCCAGCAGCCAAAGAAGGGGGCGATACGAGCAGTACTTC.

The J gene is TRBJ2-3, the V gene TRBV15; D may be TRBD1 (8 bases). The CDR3 contains 16 residues. Germline V gene data show CDR1 as LNHNV and CDR2 as YYDKDF (reference sequence). V lost 3 bases and J 5 bases, leaving 18 bases between the germline ends. Here the CDR3 reads CATSRGSTGGVDTQYF. DNA for the CDR3: TGTGCCACCAGCAGGGGTTCTACAGGGGGGGTAGATACGCAGTATTTT.

The DNA for the CDR3 is TGTGCCACCAGCTCTAGACAGGGGGTTACCTCAAATCAGCCCCAGCATTTT. Translated, it gives CATSSRQGVTSNQPQHF. The V and J genes are TRBV15 and TRBJ1-5, with 9 bases identical to TRBD1. There are 17 residues in the CDR3. In germline, CDR1 is LNHNV, CDR2 YYDKDF (reference sequence). The V segment lost 5 bases and the J segment 4 bases; nucleotides outside the gene matches: 12.

A single count supports this clone. The V call is TRBV25-1, the J call TRBJ1-4, with TRBD1 matching over 7 bases. CDR1 is MGHDK, CDR2 SYGVNS, per germline. The CDR3 runs to 13 residues. The V segment lost 1 base and the J segment 7 bases; nucleotides outside the gene matches: 0. The CDR3 region has the DNA TGTGCCAGCAGTGAATCAGGGGGTGAAAAACTGTTTTTT. Translated: CASSESGGEKLFF.